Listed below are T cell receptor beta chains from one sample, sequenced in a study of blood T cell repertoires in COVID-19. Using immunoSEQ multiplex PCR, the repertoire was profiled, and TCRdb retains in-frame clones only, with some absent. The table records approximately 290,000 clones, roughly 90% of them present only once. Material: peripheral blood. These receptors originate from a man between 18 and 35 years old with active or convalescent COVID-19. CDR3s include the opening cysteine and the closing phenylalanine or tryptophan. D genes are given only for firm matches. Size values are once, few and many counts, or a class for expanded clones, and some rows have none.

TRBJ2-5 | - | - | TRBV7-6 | TGTGCCAGCAGCTTTTTTGAGGAGACCCAGTACTTC | CASSFFEETQYF
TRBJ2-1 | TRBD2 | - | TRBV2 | TGTGCCAGCAGACGCCAGCGGGGGGATTCGTATTACAATGAGCAGTTCTTC | CASRRQRGDSYYNEQFF
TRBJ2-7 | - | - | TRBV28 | TGTGCCAGCAGTTTGCAGGGGCGCTCCTACGAGCAGTACTTC | CASSLQGRSYEQYF
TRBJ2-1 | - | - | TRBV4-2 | TGTGCCAGCAGCCAAGTCGGGGAATTGGACAATGAGCAGTTCTTC | CASSQVGELDNEQFF
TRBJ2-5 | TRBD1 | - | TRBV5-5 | TGTGCCAGCAGCGCGTGGACAGGGGTACAAGAGACCCAGTACTTC | CASSAWTGVQETQYF
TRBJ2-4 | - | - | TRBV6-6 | TGTGCCAGCAGTCCCCAGGGGGGTAACAGCAAAAACATTCAGTACTTC | CASSPQGGNSKNIQYF
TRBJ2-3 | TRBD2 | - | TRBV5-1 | TGCGCCAGCACGCCTAGCGGGAACACAGATACGCAGTATTTT | CASTPSGNTDTQYF
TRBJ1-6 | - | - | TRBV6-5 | TGTGCCACCAAGAGGGCCCTTGATTCACCCCTCCACTTT | CATKRALDSPLHF
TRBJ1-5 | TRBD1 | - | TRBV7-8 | TGTGCCAGCAGCTTATTGGGGACAGGGAGGAGCAATCAGCCCCAGCATTTT | CASSLLGTGRSNQPQHF
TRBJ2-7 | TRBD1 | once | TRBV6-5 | TGTGCCAGCTGGGGAGGGACAGGGGGTCCCTACGAGCAGTACTTC | CASWGGTGGPYEQYF
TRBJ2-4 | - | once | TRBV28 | TGTGCCAGCAGTTTATCTGGGAGTGGCAAAAACATTCAGTACTTC | CASSLSGSGKNIQYF
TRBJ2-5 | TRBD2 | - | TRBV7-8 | TGTGCCAGCAGCTACTTCGGGACTAACCAAGAGACCCAGTACTTC | CASSYFGTNQETQYF
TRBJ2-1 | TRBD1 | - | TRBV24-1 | TGTGCCACCAGTGACTCGACAGGGGTCGCCTACAATGAGCAGTTCTTC | CATSDSTGVAYNEQFF
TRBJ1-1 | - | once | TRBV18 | TGTGCCAGCTCCCACCCGCCCGCCCAGGGCCCCAGTGAAGCTTTCTTT | CASSHPPAQGPSEAFF
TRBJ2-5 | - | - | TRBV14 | TGTGCCAGCAGCCAAGATCTCGGTAGCTCAGAGACCCAGTACTTC | CASSQDLGSSETQYF
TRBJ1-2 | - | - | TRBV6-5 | TGTGCCAGCAGTTACTCGAACGGGTTTGGGGGCTACACCTTC | CASSYSNGFGGYTF
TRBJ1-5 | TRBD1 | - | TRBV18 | TGTGCCAGCTCAAGGGGTACAGGGGCGACTTATAGCAATCAGCCCCAGCATTTT | CASSRGTGATYSNQPQHF
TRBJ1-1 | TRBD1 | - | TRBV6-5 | TGTGCCAGCAGTTATGCCAGGGGGTATGAGGCTTTCTTT | CASSYARGYEAFF
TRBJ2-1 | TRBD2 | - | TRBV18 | TGTGCCAGCTCACCGTCGGTTTATGCAGGGAGCGGGGGTGAGCAGTTCTTC | CASSPSVYAGSGGEQFF
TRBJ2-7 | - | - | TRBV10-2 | TGCGCCAGCAGTCCCTATTACTACGAGCAGTACTTC | CASSPYYYEQYF
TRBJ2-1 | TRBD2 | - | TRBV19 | TGTGCCAGTACCCAATCCGGACTAGCGGTTTACAATGAGCAGTTCTTC | CASTQSGLAVYNEQFF
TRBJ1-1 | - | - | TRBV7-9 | TGTGCCAGCAGCTTAGGCGGTGTTGAAGCTTTCTTT | CASSLGGVEAFF
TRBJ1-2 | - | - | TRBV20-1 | TGCAGTGCTAGTCTGAGAAACTATGGCTACACCTTC | CSASLRNYGYTF
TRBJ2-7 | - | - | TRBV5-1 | TGCGCCAGCAGCCCGGACTCCATTGTGGGCAGTAGGTTC | CASSPDSIVGSRF
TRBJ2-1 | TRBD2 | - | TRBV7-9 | TGTGCCAGCAGCTTAACTTTCGGGCGGGAGGTTTACAATGAGCAGTTCTTC | CASSLTFGREVYNEQFF
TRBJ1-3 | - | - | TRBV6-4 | TGTGCCAGCAGGGCCGCAGGGGCCTCTGGAAACACCATATATTTT | CASRAAGASGNTIYF
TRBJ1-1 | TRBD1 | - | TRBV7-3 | TGTGCCAGCAGCTTAGACAGGGCCCTAAGGACTGAAGCTTTCTTT | CASSLDRALRTEAFF
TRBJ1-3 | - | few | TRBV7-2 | TGTGCCAGCAGCGCCAAATACACAGGAAACACCATATATTTT | CASSAKYTGNTIYF
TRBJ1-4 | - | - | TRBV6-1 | TGTGCCAGCAGAGAAGAGGGGGCAACTAATGAAAAACTGTTTTTT | CASREEGATNEKLFF
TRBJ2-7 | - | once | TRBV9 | TGTGCCAGCAGCGTAGGGGCGACTACCTACGAGCAGTACTTC | CASSVGATTYEQYF
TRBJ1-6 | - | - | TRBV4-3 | TGCGCCAGCAGCCAGCTCACAGGGAGTAATTCACCCCTCCACTTT | CASSQLTGSNSPLHF
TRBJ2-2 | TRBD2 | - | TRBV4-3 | TGCGCCAGCAGCCAACAAGCGGGGGACACGAACACCGGGGAGCTGTTTTTT | CASSQQAGDTNTGELFF
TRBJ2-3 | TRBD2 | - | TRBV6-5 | TGTGCCAGCAGTTACGAGGCGGGGGGCACAGATACGCAGTATTTT | CASSYEAGGTDTQYF
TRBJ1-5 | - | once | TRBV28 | TGTGCCAGCAGTTTACTTCCTCCCAATCAGCCCCAGCATTTT | CASSLLPPNQPQHF
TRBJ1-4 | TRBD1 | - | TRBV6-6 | TGTGCCAGCACCCGGGACAGGGCCACAACTAATGAAAAACTGTTTTTT | CASTRDRATTNEKLFF
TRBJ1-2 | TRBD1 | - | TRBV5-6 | TGTGCCAGCAGCCGACCGACAGGGGGCAACTATGGCTACACCTTC | CASSRPTGGNYGYTF
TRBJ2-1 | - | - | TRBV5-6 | TGTGCCAGCAGCCGGTCCGACGGGGTTTTCAATGAGCAGTTCTTC | CASSRSDGVFNEQFF
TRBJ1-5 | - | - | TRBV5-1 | TGCGCCAGCAGCCCGGGTGAAGGTCGGCCCCAGCATTTT | CASSPGEGRPQHF
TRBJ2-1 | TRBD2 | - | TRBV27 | TGTGCCACCCCGGCCGGCGGGAGTTCTAATGAGCAGTTCTTC | CATPAGGSSNEQFF
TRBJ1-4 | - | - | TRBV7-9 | TGTGCCAGCAGCGCAACAGGGAATAATGAAAAACTGTTTTTT | CASSATGNNEKLFF
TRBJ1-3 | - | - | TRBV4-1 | TGCGCCAGCAGCCAAGAGGGGAACAGGGGAAACACCATATATTTT | CASSQEGNRGNTIYF
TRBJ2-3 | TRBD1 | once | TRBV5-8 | TGTGCCAGCAGCCCCCGGGACAGGCCCACGGGAGATACGCAGTATTTT | CASSPRDRPTGDTQYF
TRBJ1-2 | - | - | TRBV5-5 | TGTGCCAGCAGCTTTGGACAGTATGGCTACACCTTC | CASSFGQYGYTF
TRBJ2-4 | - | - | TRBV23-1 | TGCGCCAGCAGTCAATCGCGGCAGCCTATAGCCAAAAACATTCAGTACTTC | CASSQSRQPIAKNIQYF
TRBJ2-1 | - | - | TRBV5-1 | TGCGCCAGCGGACACCATTTATATCGACAGGACCCCTACAATGAGCAGTTCTTC | CASGHHLYRQDPYNEQFF
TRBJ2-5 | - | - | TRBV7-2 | TGTGCCAGCAGCTTACGCAGGAATCAAGAGACCCAGTACTTC | CASSLRRNQETQYF
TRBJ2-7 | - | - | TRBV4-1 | TGCGCCAGCAGCCCTCTCGGGACAATTGGGTCATACGAGCAGTACTTC | CASSPLGTIGSYEQYF
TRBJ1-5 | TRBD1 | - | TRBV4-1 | TGCGCCAGCAGCCAAACCCGGGACAGGGGCCAGCCCCAGCATTTT | CASSQTRDRGQPQHF
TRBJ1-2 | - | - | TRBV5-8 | TGTGCCAGCAGCCCAACAAAGAACAGGTTTAACTATGGCTACACCTTC | CASSPTKNRFNYGYTF
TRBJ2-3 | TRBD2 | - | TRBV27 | TGTGCCAGCAGTTTAATTGCGGGGGGCCCTAGCACAGATACGCAGTATTTT | CASSLIAGGPSTDTQYF
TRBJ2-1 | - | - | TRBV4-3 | TGCGCCAGCAGCCAAGGTGTCGCGGGGGCCAATAATTACTTCAATGAGCAGTTCTTC | CASSQGVAGANNYFNEQFF
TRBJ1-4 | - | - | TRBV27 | TGTGCCAGCAGTTTTTCCTCTAGCCGGGGTGAAAAACTGTTTTTT | CASSFSSSRGEKLFF
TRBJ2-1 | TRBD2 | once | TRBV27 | TGTGCCAGCAGCAATAGGCTAGCGGGGGGCAGTGAGCAGTTCTTC | CASSNRLAGGSEQFF